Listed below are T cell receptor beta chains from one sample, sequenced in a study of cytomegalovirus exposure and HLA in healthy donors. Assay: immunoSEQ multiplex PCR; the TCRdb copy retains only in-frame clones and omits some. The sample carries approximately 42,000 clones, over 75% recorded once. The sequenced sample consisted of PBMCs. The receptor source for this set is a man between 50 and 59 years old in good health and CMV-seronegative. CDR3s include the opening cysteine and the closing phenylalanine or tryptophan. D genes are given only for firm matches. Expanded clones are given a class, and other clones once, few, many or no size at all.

CDR3 protein: CASTSPTGSTYEQYF
CDR3 DNA: TGTGCCAGCACCTCTCCGACAGGGTCTACCTACGAGCAGTACTTC
D gene: TRBD1
J gene: TRBJ2-7
clone size: .
V gene: TRBV27

CDR3 protein: CASSETGGRATHSPLHF
CDR3 DNA: TGTGCCAGCAGTGAAACAGGGGGGCGAGCGACTCATTCACCCCTCCACTTT
D gene: TRBD1
J gene: TRBJ1-6
clone size: .
V gene: TRBV6-4

CDR3 protein: CASSLSNRFNQPQHF
CDR3 DNA: TGTGCCAGCAGTTTATCGAACAGGTTCAATCAGCCCCAGCATTTT
D gene: .
J gene: TRBJ1-5
clone size: once
V gene: TRBV27

CDR3 protein: CASSVQQGIYEQYF
CDR3 DNA: TGTGCCAGCAGCGTGCAACAGGGGATCTACGAGCAGTACTTC
D gene: TRBD1
J gene: TRBJ2-7
clone size: .
V gene: TRBV7-2

CDR3 protein: CASSQGTVKETQYF
CDR3 DNA: TGCGCCAGCAGCCAAGGGACAGTAAAAGAGACCCAGTACTTC
D gene: .
J gene: TRBJ2-5
clone size: .
V gene: TRBV4-3

CDR3 protein: CASSGQGERMFF
CDR3 DNA: TGTGCCAGCAGCGGACAGGGGGAGCGTATGTTTTTT
D gene: TRBD1
J gene: TRBJ1-4
clone size: .
V gene: TRBV2

CDR3 protein: CASSQDEGAPGELFF
CDR3 DNA: TGCGCCAGCAGCCAAGATGAGGGGGCCCCCGGGGAGCTGTTTTTT
D gene: TRBD1
J gene: TRBJ2-2
clone size: once
V gene: TRBV4-3

CDR3 protein: CASTGGGYTF
CDR3 DNA: TGCGCCAGTACAGGGGGAGGCTACACCTTC
D gene: TRBD1
J gene: TRBJ1-2
clone size: .
V gene: TRBV23-1

CDR3 protein: CASSLTPDSRQYF
CDR3 DNA: TGTGCCAGCAGCCTGACTCCGGACAGCAGGCAGTACTTC
D gene: .
J gene: TRBJ2-7
clone size: .
V gene: TRBV7-9

CDR3 protein: CASSPSSGTYEQYF
CDR3 DNA: TGTGCCAGCAGTCCCTCGAGCGGAACCTACGAGCAGTACTTC
D gene: .
J gene: TRBJ2-7
clone size: .
V gene: TRBV6-1

CDR3 protein: CASSSESLYGYTF
CDR3 DNA: TGTGCCAGCAGTTCCGAATCACTCTATGGCTACACCTTC
D gene: .
J gene: TRBJ1-2
clone size: few
V gene: TRBV2

CDR3 protein: CASSDRGNGELFF
CDR3 DNA: TGTGCCAGCAGTGATAGGGGGAACGGGGAGCTGTTTTTT
D gene: .
J gene: TRBJ2-2
clone size: .
V gene: TRBV25-1

CDR3 protein: CASSLRGGEAQHF
CDR3 DNA: TGCGCCAGCAGCCTTCGGGGAGGGGAAGCCCAGCATTTT
D gene: .
J gene: TRBJ1-5
clone size: .
V gene: TRBV4-1

CDR3 protein: CASSLTGASTDTQYF
CDR3 DNA: TGTGCCAGCAGCTTAACGGGGGCTAGCACAGATACGCAGTATTTT
D gene: .
J gene: TRBJ2-3
clone size: .
V gene: TRBV7-3

CDR3 protein: CASSSPGNGETQYF
CDR3 DNA: TGTGCCAGCAGCTCACCAGGGAACGGGGAGACCCAGTACTTC
D gene: .
J gene: TRBJ2-5
clone size: .
V gene: TRBV5-6

CDR3 protein: CASADNEQFF
CDR3 DNA: TGTGCCAGCGCGGACAATGAGCAGTTCTTC
D gene: .
J gene: TRBJ2-1
clone size: .
V gene: TRBV6-6

CDR3 protein: CASSWGERLGPGELFF
CDR3 DNA: TGTGCCAGCAGCTGGGGGGAGAGGCTGGGACCCGGGGAGCTGTTTTTT
D gene: .
J gene: TRBJ2-2
clone size: few
V gene: TRBV7-9

CDR3 protein: CASSSLPAGGFYNEQFF
CDR3 DNA: TGTGCCAGCAGCAGCTTACCGGCGGGAGGGTTCTACAATGAGCAGTTCTTC
D gene: TRBD2
J gene: TRBJ2-1
clone size: few
V gene: TRBV7-8

CDR3 protein: CASSVQGGYYGYTF
CDR3 DNA: TGTGCCAGCAGCGTACAGGGGGGTTACTATGGCTACACCTTC
D gene: TRBD1
J gene: TRBJ1-2
clone size: .
V gene: TRBV7-8

CDR3 protein: CAWSGDRLAKNIQYF
CDR3 DNA: TGTGCCTGGAGTGGGGACAGACTAGCCAAAAACATTCAGTACTTC
D gene: TRBD1
J gene: TRBJ2-4
clone size: .
V gene: TRBV30

CDR3 protein: CASSLRQGQEYGYTF
CDR3 DNA: TGTGCCAGCAGCCTTCGACAGGGGCAGGAGTATGGCTACACCTTC
D gene: TRBD1
J gene: TRBJ1-2
clone size: once
V gene: TRBV7-2

CDR3 protein: CASRRGGEQYF
CDR3 DNA: TGTGCCAGCAGGAGGGGGGGCGAGCAGTACTTC
D gene: .
J gene: TRBJ2-7
clone size: .
V gene: TRBV7-9

CDR3 protein: CASSQGTSGLGEQYF
CDR3 DNA: TGCGCCAGCAGCCAAGGGACTAGCGGCTTGGGCGAGCAGTACTTC
D gene: TRBD2
J gene: TRBJ2-7
clone size: .
V gene: TRBV4-1

CDR3 protein: CASSIGAGNSPLHF
CDR3 DNA: TGTGCCAGTAGTATTGGAGCAGGGAATTCACCCCTCCACTTT
D gene: .
J gene: TRBJ1-6
clone size: .
V gene: TRBV19

CDR3 protein: CASSLGVVRGRETQYF
CDR3 DNA: TGTGCCAGCAGCTTAGGGGTCGTCAGGGGGCGGGAGACCCAGTACTTC
D gene: TRBD1
J gene: TRBJ2-5
clone size: .
V gene: TRBV7-2

CDR3 protein: CASSRLAEVETQYF
CDR3 DNA: TGTGCCAGCAGTCGTCTAGCGGAGGTCGAGACCCAGTACTTC
D gene: TRBD2
J gene: TRBJ2-5
clone size: .
V gene: TRBV28

CDR3 protein: CASSLALAGASYEQYF
CDR3 DNA: TGTGCCAGCAGCTTAGCCCTAGCGGGGGCTTCCTACGAGCAGTACTTC
D gene: TRBD2
J gene: TRBJ2-7
clone size: .
V gene: TRBV7-8

CDR3 protein: CASSLAPSITDTQYF
CDR3 DNA: TGTGCCAGCAGCTTAGCCCCGAGCATCACAGATACGCAGTATTTT
D gene: .
J gene: TRBJ2-3
clone size: few
V gene: TRBV7-6

CDR3 protein: CASSLRQLARHEQFF
CDR3 DNA: TGTGCCAGCAGCCTACGCCAGCTAGCGAGACATGAGCAGTTCTTC
D gene: .
J gene: TRBJ2-1
clone size: .
V gene: TRBV7-2

CDR3 protein: CASSLRSAQGVGGELFF
CDR3 DNA: TGTGCCAGCAGCTTAAGGTCGGCACAGGGGGTCGGCGGGGAGCTGTTTTTC
D gene: TRBD1
J gene: TRBJ2-2
clone size: .
V gene: TRBV13

CDR3 protein: CASSPQKTGNQPQHF
CDR3 DNA: TGTGCCAGTAGTCCCCAGAAGACAGGGAATCAGCCCCAGCATTTT
D gene: TRBD1
J gene: TRBJ1-5
clone size: .
V gene: TRBV19

CDR3 protein: CASSISPSQETQYF
CDR3 DNA: TGTGCCAGTAGTATATCTCCTTCCCAAGAGACCCAGTACTTC
D gene: .
J gene: TRBJ2-5
clone size: few
V gene: TRBV19

CDR3 protein: CASSLTGGAEEAFF
CDR3 DNA: TGTGCCAGCAGCTTAACAGGCGGAGCCGAAGAAGCTTTCTTT
D gene: .
J gene: TRBJ1-1
clone size: .
V gene: TRBV7-9

CDR3 protein: CASSRSLAGSGDTQYF
CDR3 DNA: TGCGCCAGCAGCAGATCACTAGCGGGATCAGGCGATACGCAGTATTTT
D gene: TRBD2
J gene: TRBJ2-3
clone size: .
V gene: TRBV5-1

CDR3 protein: CASSLGEGDTEAFF
CDR3 DNA: TGTGCCAGCAGCTTAGGTGAGGGTGACACTGAGGCTTTCTTT
D gene: .
J gene: TRBJ1-1
clone size: once
V gene: TRBV7-6

CDR3 protein: CASSALLLQTDEQYF
CDR3 DNA: TGTGCCAGCAGCGCCCTCCTCCTACAGACCGACGAGCAGTACTTC
D gene: .
J gene: TRBJ2-7
clone size: .
V gene: TRBV14

CDR3 protein: CASMPGQYYEQYF
CDR3 DNA: TGTGCCAGCATGCCGGGACAGTACTACGAGCAGTACTTC
D gene: TRBD1
J gene: TRBJ2-7
clone size: .
V gene: TRBV28

CDR3 protein: CASSPGGAGRYEQYF
CDR3 DNA: TGTGCCAGCAGTCCCGGCGGAGCGGGAAGGTACGAGCAGTACTTC
D gene: TRBD2
J gene: TRBJ2-7
clone size: .
V gene: TRBV28

CDR3 protein: CASSISGNLGNTIYF
CDR3 DNA: TGTGCCAGTAGTATTTCAGGGAACCTTGGAAACACCATATATTTT
D gene: .
J gene: TRBJ1-3
clone size: .
V gene: TRBV19

CDR3 protein: CASRDFYNEQFF
CDR3 DNA: TGCGCCAGCCGGGACTTCTACAATGAGCAGTTCTTC
D gene: .
J gene: TRBJ2-1
clone size: few
V gene: TRBV5-1

CDR3 protein: CASSLTGAEQYF
CDR3 DNA: TGTGCCAGTAGCCTCACAGGGGCCGAGCAGTACTTC
D gene: TRBD1
J gene: TRBJ2-7
clone size: .
V gene: TRBV19

CDR3 protein: CASSLAGQSRQPQHF
CDR3 DNA: TGTGCCAGCAGTTTAGCGGGACAGTCCCGTCAGCCCCAGCATTTT
D gene: TRBD1
J gene: TRBJ1-5
clone size: .
V gene: TRBV27

CDR3 protein: CASSVGNTLRGGELFF
CDR3 DNA: TGTGCCAGCAGCGTAGGAAATACCCTTCGGGGCGGGGAGCTGTTTTTT
D gene: .
J gene: TRBJ2-2
clone size: .
V gene: TRBV9

CDR3 protein: CASSLMGPVDDEQFF
CDR3 DNA: TGTGCCAGCAGCCTTATGGGGCCCGTGGACGATGAGCAGTTCTTC
D gene: .
J gene: TRBJ2-1
clone size: .
V gene: TRBV11-2

CDR3 protein: CASSPMGQGIGELFF
CDR3 DNA: TGTGCCAGCAGCCCTATGGGACAGGGGATCGGGGAGCTGTTTTTT
D gene: TRBD1
J gene: TRBJ2-2
clone size: .
V gene: TRBV11-1

CDR3 protein: CSSSRQGDEQYF
CDR3 DNA: TGTTCCAGCAGCCGTCAGGGGGACGAGCAGTACTTC
D gene: TRBD1
J gene: TRBJ2-7
clone size: few
V gene: TRBV7-9

CDR3 protein: CASSVRRYDQPQHF
CDR3 DNA: TGTGCCAGCAGTGTGCGGAGATATGATCAGCCCCAGCATTTT
D gene: .
J gene: TRBJ1-5
clone size: .
V gene: TRBV6-5

CDR3 protein: CATSREQGAYEQYF
CDR3 DNA: TGTGCCACCAGCAGAGAACAGGGGGCCTACGAGCAGTACTTC
D gene: TRBD1
J gene: TRBJ2-7
clone size: .
V gene: TRBV15

CDR3 protein: CASSLGQQGNYGYTF
CDR3 DNA: TGCGCCAGCAGCTTGGGGCAACAGGGGAACTATGGCTACACCTTC
D gene: TRBD1
J gene: TRBJ1-2
clone size: .
V gene: TRBV5-1

CDR3 protein: CASSVGIGANYGYTF
CDR3 DNA: TGTGCCAGCAGCGTAGGGATCGGGGCTAACTATGGCTACACCTTC
D gene: .
J gene: TRBJ1-2
clone size: .
V gene: TRBV9

CDR3 protein: CASSSNRGTEAFF
CDR3 DNA: TGCGCCAGCAGCTCCAACAGGGGAACTGAAGCTTTCTTT
D gene: TRBD1
J gene: TRBJ1-1
clone size: once
V gene: TRBV5-1

CDR3 protein: CAIRGGDRGINRAFF
CDR3 DNA: TGTGCCATCAGGGGGGGGGACAGGGGGATAAATCGAGCTTTCTTT
D gene: TRBD1
J gene: TRBJ1-1
clone size: few
V gene: TRBV10-3

CDR3 protein: CARGSGSTDTQYF
CDR3 DNA: TGTGCCAGAGGTAGCGGAAGCACAGATACGCAGTATTTT
D gene: .
J gene: TRBJ2-3
clone size: .
V gene: TRBV2

CDR3 protein: CASSHRGLAGLSAYEQYF
CDR3 DNA: TGCGCCAGCAGCCACCGGGGACTAGCGGGGCTGAGCGCCTACGAGCAGTACTTC
D gene: TRBD2
J gene: TRBJ2-7
clone size: .
V gene: TRBV4-1

CDR3 protein: CASSGPGETQYF
CDR3 DNA: TGTGCCAGCTCAGGCCCAGGGGAGACCCAGTACTTC
D gene: .
J gene: TRBJ2-5
clone size: .
V gene: TRBV18